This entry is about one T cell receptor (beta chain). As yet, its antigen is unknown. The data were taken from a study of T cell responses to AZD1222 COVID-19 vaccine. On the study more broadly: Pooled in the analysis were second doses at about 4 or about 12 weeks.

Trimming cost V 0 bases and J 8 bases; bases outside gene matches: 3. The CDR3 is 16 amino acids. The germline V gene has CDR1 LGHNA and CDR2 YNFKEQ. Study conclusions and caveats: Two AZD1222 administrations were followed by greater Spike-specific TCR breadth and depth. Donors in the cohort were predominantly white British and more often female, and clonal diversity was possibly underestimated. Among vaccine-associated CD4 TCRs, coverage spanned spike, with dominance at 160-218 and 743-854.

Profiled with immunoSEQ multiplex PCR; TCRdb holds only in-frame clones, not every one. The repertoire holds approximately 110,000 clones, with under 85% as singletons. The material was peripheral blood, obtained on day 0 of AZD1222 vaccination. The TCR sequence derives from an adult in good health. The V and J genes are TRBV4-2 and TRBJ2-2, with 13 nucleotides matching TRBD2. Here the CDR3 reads CASSQEVGLAGGELFF. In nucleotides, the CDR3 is TGTGCCAGCAGCCAAGAGGTGGGACTAGCGGGGGGGGAGCTGTTTTTT.